What follows are 25 T cell receptor beta chains derived from one specimen sequenced in a study of CD8+ T cells in alopecia areata. Extraction and reverse transcription of RNA yielded cDNA as the sequencing template. Sequencing used immunoSEQ multiplex PCR; TCRdb keeps in-frame clones, though not all of them. The data show around 120,000 clones, 55% to 65% seen once. Sequenced sample: CD4+ T cells sorted from blood. These receptor sequences come from a human donor in good health.

This chain connects TRBV30 to TRBJ1-6, with no clear D. This CDR3 contains 15 residues. Germline assignment: CDR1 GTSNPN and CDR2 SVGIG (reference sequence). V was cut by 3 bases and J by 5 bases, with 14 bases left in between. The CDR3 nucleotides are TGTGCCTGGAGCGTTGACATCGGCAATAATTCACCCCTCCACTTT. Its protein is CAWSVDIGNNSPLHF.

The chain has TRBV11-3 and TRBJ2-7; 8 nucleotides line up with TRBD1. Germline V gives CDR1 SGHNT, CDR2 YENEEA. Losses at the gene ends were 5 bases for V and 7 bases for J; bases not matched to a gene: 10. The CDR3 totals 14 residues. The CDR3 bases are TGTGCCAGCAGCCCCGGACAGGGAACTCGGGAGCAGTACTTC. As protein: CASSPGQGTREQYF.

This clone showed up just a few times. This chain uses TRBV5-1 with TRBJ2-3; 7 bases are a match to TRBD2. Unmatched junction bases numbered 13, after V lost 6 bases and J lost 3 bases. Germline CDR1 SGHRS, CDR2 YFSETQ. This CDR3 is built from 16 residues. CDR3 bases: TGCGCCAGCAACTCTGGCGGGGGATATGGAACAGATACGCAGTATTTT. Its translation: CASNSGGGYGTDTQYF.

This clone is a singleton in its sample. The chain combines TRBV30 with TRBJ2-7; D is ambiguous. V was shortened by 0 bases and J by 0 bases, with 12 bases between the two germline ends. Germline loops: CDR1 GTSNPN, CDR2 SVGIG (reference sequence). The CDR3 loop spans 15 amino acids. This CDR3 is CAWSVSQVPSYEQYF. CDR3 DNA sequence: TGTGCCTGGAGTGTTTCACAAGTACCCTCCTACGAGCAGTACTTC.

V usage is TRBV30 and J usage is TRBJ1-5, with D possibly matching TRBD1 (5 bases). CDR3 length: 14 amino acids. Germline loops: CDR1 GTSNPN, CDR2 SVGIG (reference sequence). V gave up 0 bases and J gave up 2 bases, with 8 bases separating them. Here the CDR3 reads CAWSVAGRNQPQHF. CDR3 DNA: TGTGCCTGGAGTGTCGCGGGGCGCAATCAGCCCCAGCATTTT.

This chain uses TRBV4-1 with TRBJ2-1; 11 bases map to TRBD2. Germline V CDR1 and CDR2: MGHRA, YSYEKL. With V trimmed by 0 bases and J by 5 bases, 6 bases remained unmatched. This CDR3 contains 17 residues. The CDR3 nucleotides are TGCGCCAGCAGCCAAGATCCCGGGACTAGCGGAGACAATGAGCAGTTCTTC. This sequence encodes CASSQDPGTSGDNEQFF.

The rearrangement joins TRBV14 to TRBJ2-1; 7 nucleotides line up with TRBD1. Germline values: CDR1 SGHDN, CDR2 FVKESK. The CDR3 covers 15 residues. V lost 5 bases and J lost 3; bases outside the gene matches: 7. CDR3 sequence reads: CASSTDRTFYNEQFF. CDR3 bases: TGTGCCAGCAGCACGGACAGGACCTTCTACAATGAGCAGTTCTTC.

This chain links TRBV21-1 with TRBJ1-2. TRBV21-1 is described as a pseudogene. The CDR3 has 13 amino acids. In nucleotides, the CDR3 is TGTGCCTGCCCCAAAGGGTCTAACTATGGCTACACCTTC. It translates to CACPKGSNYGYTF.

The rearrangement joins TRBV19 to TRBJ2-3; D is unresolved. With 7 bases removed from V and 5 bases from J, the gap between germline ends came to 16 bases. The germline V gene encodes CDR1 LNHDA and CDR2 SQIVND (reference sequence). This CDR3 comprises 14 residues. The CDR3: CASKNSPKGDTQYF. The CDR3 DNA sequence: TGTGCCAGTAAGAACTCACCGAAAGGAGATACGCAGTATTTT.

J is TRBJ2-2 and V is TRBV30; maybe TRBD2 (6 bases). The CDR3 sequence is 14 residues long. V dropped 3 bases and J dropped 0 bases, with 8 bases sitting between them. Germline V lookup: CDR1 GTSNPN, CDR2 SVGIG (reference sequence). Here the CDR3 reads CAWRWGANTGELFF. CDR3 nucleotide sequence: TGTGCCTGGAGGTGGGGGGCGAACACCGGGGAGCTGTTTTTT.

V gene TRBV27 combines with J gene TRBJ1-3, with a tentative D call TRBD1 (5 bases). The CDR3 is 15 residues long. Trimming stripped 3 bases from V and 2 bases from J, with 11 bases between. The germline V gene encodes CDR1 MNHEY and CDR2 SMNVEV (reference sequence). The CDR3 loop is CASSFGGPPGNTIYF. The DNA for the CDR3 is TGTGCCAGCAGTTTTGGGGGACCCCCTGGAAACACCATATATTTT.

The chain joins TRBV2 to TRBJ2-3, with 13 nucleotides matching TRBD2. The CDR3 runs to 18 residues. The ends lost 3 bases at V and 6 bases at J; junction bases unmatched: 12. Germline CDR1 reads SNHLY; CDR2 reads FYNNEI. The CDR3 DNA sequence: TGTGCCAGCAGTGATCTAGGACTAGCGGGGGCCCTTAGGGATACGCAGTATTTT. It encodes CASSDLGLAGALRDTQYF.

This chain connects TRBV29-1 to TRBJ2-7, with 11 bases matching TRBD1. With V trimmed by 4 bases and J by 2 bases, 7 bases remained unmatched. This CDR3 spans 15 amino acids. CDR1 and CDR2 from the germline V gene are SQVTM and ANQGSEA. CDR3 in amino acids: CSVGTGGQAAYEQYF. CDR3 DNA: TGCAGCGTTGGGACAGGGGGCCAAGCGGCCTACGAGCAGTACTTC.

The gene calls are TRBV5-1 and TRBJ2-3; tentative D call: TRBD1 (6 bases). CDR1 is SGHRS, CDR2 YFSETQ, per germline. Trimming took off 7 bases at V and 2 bases at J, with 20 bases between the two ends. This CDR3 is built from 16 residues. The CDR3 spells CASRPTGLTFTDTQYF. CDR3 sequence (DNA): TGCGCCAGCCGACCAACAGGGCTTACCTTCACAGATACGCAGTATTTT.

The CDR3 DNA reads as TGTGCCAGCAGTGGGCCGGGTTATGGTACAGATACGCAGTATTTT. It encodes CASSGPGYGTDTQYF. The chain carries TRBV2 and TRBJ2-3, with unresolved D. V gave up 4 bases and J gave up 3 bases, with 14 bases separating them. The CDR3 is 15 residues long. From germline, CDR1 is SNHLY and CDR2 FYNNEI.

The chain uses TRBV5-4 and TRBJ2-5, with a tentative D call TRBD1 (6 bases). The CDR3 runs to 13 residues. V was clipped by 4 bases and J by 4 bases, with 11 bases between them. CDR1 and CDR2 from the germline V gene are SGHNT and YYREEE (reference sequence). CDR3 protein: CASSPRGSETQYF. CDR3 DNA sequence: TGTGCCAGCAGCCCAAGGGGGTCAGAGACCCAGTACTTC.

The gene calls are TRBV4-1 and TRBJ1-2; tentatively, D is TRBD1 (5 bases). The CDR3 sequence is 14 residues long. Germline CDR1 and CDR2: MGHRA and YSYEKL. V was shortened by 1 base and J by 5 bases, with 11 bases between the two germline ends. CDR3 protein: CASSQAAGRYGYTF. The CDR3 DNA follows: TGCGCCAGCAGCCAAGCGGCAGGGCGGTATGGCTACACCTTC.

This chain joins TRBV6-1 and TRBJ1-5, with D maybe TRBD1 (5 bases). CDR3 size: 14 residues. The V gene's germline CDR1 is MNHNS and CDR2 SASEGT. The ends were cut back, 1 base at V and 4 bases at J, with 8 bases in the middle. CDR3 DNA: TGTGCCAGCAGTGAAGGGGCAGGGAATCAGCCCCAGCATTTT. Residues: CASSEGAGNQPQHF.

This chain connects TRBV5-1 to TRBJ1-5; D gene uncertain. This CDR3 comprises 15 residues. Germline CDR1 is SGHRS and CDR2 is YFSETQ. Trimming took off 4 bases at V and 3 bases at J, with 14 bases between the two ends. The DNA of the CDR3 is TGCGCCAGCAGCCCCACTGACGGCCTCAATCAGCCCCAGCATTTT. Translation: CASSPTDGLNQPQHF.

This clone was picked up a small number of times. Distinct nucleotide sequences in the sample also encode this CDR3. The chain joins TRBV29-1 to TRBJ2-7; D ambiguous. Trimming cost V 4 bases and J 1 base, with 8 bases left between them. CDR3 length equals 12 residues. The V gene's germline CDR1 is SQVTM and CDR2 ANQGSEA. For the CDR3, the DNA is TGCAGCGTTGTATCGGGTTCCTACGAGCAGTACTTC. Translated: CSVVSGSYEQYF.

The V gene is TRBV5-1, the J gene TRBJ2-3; unclear D gene. The V end was cut by 0 bases, the J end by 8 bases, with 16 bases between. Per the germline V gene, CDR1 is SGHRS and CDR2 is YFSETQ. The CDR3 has 15 amino acids. Here the CDR3 reads CASSLGTTKDGTQYF. CDR3 sequence (DNA): TGCGCCAGCAGCTTGGGGACCACCAAGGACGGTACGCAGTATTTT.

This clone occurred a few times. The V call is TRBV5-6, the J call TRBJ1-5, with TRBD1 as a possible D gene (5 bases). The CDR3 extends over 15 amino acids. CDR1 and CDR2 from the germline V gene are SGHDT and YYEEEE. With 1 base removed from V and 3 bases from J, the gap between germline ends came to 11 bases. The CDR3 protein is CASSLNSGNNQPQHF. The CDR3 DNA reads TGTGCCAGCAGCTTGAACTCAGGGAACAATCAGCCCCAGCATTTT.

The chain employs TRBV7-7 and TRBJ2-1, with a tentative D call TRBD2 (5 bases). Trimming removed 5 bases at V and 9 bases at J, with 17 bases between. The CDR3 extends over 14 amino acids. Per germline, CDR1 SSHAT and CDR2 FNYEAQ (reference sequence). CDR3 DNA sequence: TGTGCCAGCAGCATATCGGACTTAGATGGTGAGCAGTTCTTC. Translated, it gives CASSISDLDGEQFF.

The chain employs TRBV7-9 and TRBJ2-3; D call uncertain. Trimming stripped 3 bases from V and 6 bases from J, with 7 bases between. This CDR3 is built from 12 residues. CDR1 and CDR2 (germline): SEHNR, FQNEAQ (reference sequence). The CDR3 protein is CASSFSWDTQYF. As DNA, the CDR3 is TGTGCCAGCAGCTTTAGCTGGGATACGCAGTATTTT.

This clone occurred a few times. The chain couples TRBV2 to TRBJ2-3; D remains unclear. Germline V gene lookup returns CDR1 SNHLY and CDR2 FYNNEI. The CDR3 sequence is 16 residues long. Between the trimmed V and J ends, which lost 2 bases and 2 bases, there was a span of 14 bases. CDR3 nucleotide sequence: TGTGCCAGCAGTGAATACGGCCGACGACCCACAGATACGCAGTATTTT. It yields the protein CASSEYGRRPTDTQYF.